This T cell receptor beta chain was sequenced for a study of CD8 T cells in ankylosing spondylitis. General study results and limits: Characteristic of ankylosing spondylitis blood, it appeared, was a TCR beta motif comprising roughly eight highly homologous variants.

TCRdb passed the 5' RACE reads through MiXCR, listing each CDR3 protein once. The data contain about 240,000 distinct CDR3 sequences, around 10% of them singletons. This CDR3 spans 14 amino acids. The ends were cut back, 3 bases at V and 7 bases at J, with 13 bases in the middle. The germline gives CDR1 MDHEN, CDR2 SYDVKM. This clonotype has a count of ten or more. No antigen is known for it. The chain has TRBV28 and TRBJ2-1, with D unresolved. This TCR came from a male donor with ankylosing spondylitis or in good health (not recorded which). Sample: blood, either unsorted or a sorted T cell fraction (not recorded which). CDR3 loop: CASSFQLGLNEQFF. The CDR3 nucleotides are TGTGCCAGCAGTTTCCAGCTAGGTCTGAATGAGCAGTTCTTC.